This note documents a single T cell receptor beta chain sequence. Its specificity is unknown. The same CDR3 is also encoded by other DNA sequences in this sample. The CDR3 loop spans 16 amino acids. V lost 6 bases and J 2 bases, leaving 19 bases between the germline ends. From germline, CDR1 is LNHDA and CDR2 SQIVND (reference sequence). Profiling relied on immunoSEQ multiplex PCR, and the TCRdb table lists in-frame clones only, not all of them. The sample consists of more than 500,000 clones, roughly 95% of them appearing once. The data are from a study of shared clonotypes between healthy human individuals. Study conclusions and caveats: Clonotypes shared by all four sorted-subset donors had higher generation probabilities than non-shared clonotypes. The study generally estimated greater richness for naive than memory subsets.

What was sequenced was naive CD4+ T cells sorted from blood. Specified subset: CD45RA+ positively selected. This TCR came from a woman in her twenties or thirties in good health. The V call is TRBV19, the J call TRBJ1-2; D unclear. CDR3 region: CASSIMSLPTNYGYTF. The CDR3 DNA sequence: TGTGCCAGTAGCATCATGTCCCTTCCTACCAACTATGGCTACACCTTC.